The clone carrying this TCR beta chain was counted a few times. What it binds is unknown. The sample originates from a study of T cell responses to AZD1222 COVID-19 vaccine. General study points: Possibly, clonal diversity was underestimated; donors were largely white British and included more females. The CD4 TCRs associated with vaccination extended across spike and predominated at 160-218 and 743-854.

Second-dose intervals near 4 or 12 weeks were combined. In germline, CDR1 is LGHDT, CDR2 YNNKEL (reference sequence). V was clipped by 4 bases and J by 4 bases; unmatched bases: 7. The CDR3 length is 15 residues. TCRdb keeps only in-frame clones here, not all; method: immunoSEQ multiplex PCR. This sample has some 120,000 clones, with approximately 88% found just once. This clonotype was obtained from an adult who received the AZD1222 COVID-19 vaccine. The sequencing used peripheral blood, collected 28 days after the second AZD1222 dose. The chain joins TRBV3-1 (or the pseudogene TRBV3-2) to TRBJ1-5; 7 bases map to TRBD1. CDR3 residues: CASSPRNRGNQPQHF. The CDR3 DNA follows: TGTGCCAGCAGCCCCAGGAACAGGGGAAATCAGCCCCAGCATTTT.